This TCR beta chain was profiled in a study of blood T cell repertoires in COVID-19. In the source study's methods: Amplification with reference gene primers provided the estimates of nucleated cell counts. The table came from immunoSEQ multiplex PCR; TCRdb's copy has only in-frame clones and leaves some out. From that table come the V and J calls and clone size; the DNA was used to work out D and trimming. The sample shows 180,000 or so clones, about 85% of them seen only once. Participant age was roughly 18 to 89 years, and participants resided in about two dozen US areas. Participants had their cohort set by participant-reported clinical history. Trimming stripped 2 bases from V and 8 bases from J, with 15 bases between. The germline CDR1 and CDR2 sequences are GTSNPN and SVGIG (reference sequence). There are 13 residues in the CDR3.

The sample taken for sequencing was PBMCs or T cells enriched from blood (not recorded which). The source is a man aged 40-55 years who had recovered from COVID-19. V usage is TRBV30 and J usage is TRBJ1-2, with TRBD1 as a possible D gene (5 bases). The CDR3 coding sequence is TGTGCCTGGAGTAGTGGGCAGGGTGGCGGCTACACCTTC. Translated, it gives CAWSSGQGGGYTF.